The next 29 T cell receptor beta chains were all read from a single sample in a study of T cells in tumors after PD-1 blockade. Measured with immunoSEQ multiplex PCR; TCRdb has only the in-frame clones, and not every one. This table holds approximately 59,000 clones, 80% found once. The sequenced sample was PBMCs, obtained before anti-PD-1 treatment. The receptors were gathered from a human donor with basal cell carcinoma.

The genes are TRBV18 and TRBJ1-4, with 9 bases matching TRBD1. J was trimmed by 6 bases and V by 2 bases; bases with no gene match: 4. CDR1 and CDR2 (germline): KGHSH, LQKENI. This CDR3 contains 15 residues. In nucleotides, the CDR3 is TGTGCCAGCTCACCATCCGACAGGGGGTATGAAAAACTGTTTTTT. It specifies CASSPSDRGYEKLFF.

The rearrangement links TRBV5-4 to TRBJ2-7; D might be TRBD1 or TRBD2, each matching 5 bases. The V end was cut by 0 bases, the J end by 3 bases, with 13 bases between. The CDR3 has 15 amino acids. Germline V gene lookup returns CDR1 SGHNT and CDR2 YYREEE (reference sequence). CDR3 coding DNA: TGTGCCAGCAGCTTGGCCAGGCAGGGACGCTACGAGCAGTACTTC. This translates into CASSLARQGRYEQYF.

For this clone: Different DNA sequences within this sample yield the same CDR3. CDR3 amino acids: CAWSGQDNQPQHF. Here the CDR3 DNA reads TGTGCCTGGAGCGGACAGGATAATCAGCCCCAGCATTTT. The rearrangement uses TRBV30 and TRBJ1-5; 7 positions match TRBD1. From germline, CDR1 is GTSNPN and CDR2 SVGIG (reference sequence). The V gene end was trimmed by 3 bases and the J gene end by 4 bases; junction bases not matched to a gene: 3. CDR3 length: 13 residues. The entire variable domain, with the rest obtained from reference TRBV30 and TRBJ1-5, is as follows: SQTIHQWPATLVQPVGSPLSLECTVEGTSNPNLYWYRQAAGRGLQLLFYSVGIGQISSEVPQNLSASRPQDRQFILSSKKLLLSDSGFYLCAWSGQDNQPQHFGDGTRLSIL.

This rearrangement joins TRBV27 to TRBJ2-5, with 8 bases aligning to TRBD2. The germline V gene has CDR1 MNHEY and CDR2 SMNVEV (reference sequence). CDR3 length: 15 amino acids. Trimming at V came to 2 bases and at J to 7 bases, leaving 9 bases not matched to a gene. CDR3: CASSLAGGVLGTQYF. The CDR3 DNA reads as TGTGCCAGCAGTTTAGCGGGGGGAGTATTGGGGACCCAGTACTTC.

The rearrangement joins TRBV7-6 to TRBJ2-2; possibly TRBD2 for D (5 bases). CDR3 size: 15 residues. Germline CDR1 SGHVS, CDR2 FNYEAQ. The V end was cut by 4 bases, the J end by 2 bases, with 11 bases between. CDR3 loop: CASSSRTGNTGELFF. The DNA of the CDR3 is TGTGCCAGCAGCTCCCGGACGGGAAACACCGGGGAGCTGTTTTTT.

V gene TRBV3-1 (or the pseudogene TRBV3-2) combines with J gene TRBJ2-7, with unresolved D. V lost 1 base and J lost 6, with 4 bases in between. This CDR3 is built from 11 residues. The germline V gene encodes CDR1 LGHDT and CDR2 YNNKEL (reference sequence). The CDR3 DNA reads TGTGCCAGCAGCCAAGTTGGCGAGCAGTACTTC. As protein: CASSQVGEQYF.

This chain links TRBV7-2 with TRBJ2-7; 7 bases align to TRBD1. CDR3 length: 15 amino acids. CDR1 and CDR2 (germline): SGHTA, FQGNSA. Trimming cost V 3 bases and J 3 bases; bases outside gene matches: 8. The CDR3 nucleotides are TGTGCCAGCAGCTTCCAACAGGGGCCATACTACGAGCAGTACTTC. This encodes CASSFQQGPYYEQYF.

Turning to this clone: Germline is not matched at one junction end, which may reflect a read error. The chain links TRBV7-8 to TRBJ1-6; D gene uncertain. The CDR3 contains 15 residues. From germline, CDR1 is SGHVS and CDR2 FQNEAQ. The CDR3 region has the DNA TGTGCCAGCAGCCCCCGGGATACCTATACTTCACCCCTCCACTTT. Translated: CASSPRDTYTSPLHF. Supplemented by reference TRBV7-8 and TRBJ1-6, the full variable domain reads GAGVSQSPRYKVAKRGQDVALRCDPISGHVSLFWYQQALGQGPEFLTYFQNEAQLDKSGLPSDRFFAERPEGSVSTLKIQRTQQEDSAVYLCASSPRDTYTSPLHFGNGTRLTVT.

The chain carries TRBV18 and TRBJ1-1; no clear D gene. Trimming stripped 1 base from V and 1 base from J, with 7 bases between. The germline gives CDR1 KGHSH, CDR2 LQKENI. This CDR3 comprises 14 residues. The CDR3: CASSPLDQNTEAFF. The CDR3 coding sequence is TGTGCCAGCTCACCACTAGACCAGAACACTGAAGCTTTCTTT.

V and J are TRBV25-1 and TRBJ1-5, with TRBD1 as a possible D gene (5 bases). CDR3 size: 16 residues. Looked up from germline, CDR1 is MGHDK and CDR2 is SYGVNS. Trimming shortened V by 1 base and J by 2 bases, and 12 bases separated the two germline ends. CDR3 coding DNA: TGTGCCAGCAGTGAATCAGAGGGGCTGGGCAATCAGCCCCAGCATTTT. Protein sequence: CASSESEGLGNQPQHF.

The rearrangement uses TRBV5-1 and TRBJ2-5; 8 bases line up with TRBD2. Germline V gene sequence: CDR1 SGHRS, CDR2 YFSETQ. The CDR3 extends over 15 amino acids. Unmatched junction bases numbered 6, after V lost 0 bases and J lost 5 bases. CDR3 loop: CASSLGAGGPETQYF. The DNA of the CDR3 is TGCGCCAGCAGCTTGGGGGCGGGGGGCCCCGAGACCCAGTACTTC. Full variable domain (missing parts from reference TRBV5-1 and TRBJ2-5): KAGVTQTPRYLIKTRGQQVTLSCSPISGHRSVSWYQQTPGQGLQFLFEYFSETQRNKGNFPGRFSGRQFSNSRSEMNVSTLELGDSALYLCASSLGAGGPETQYFGPGTRLLVL.

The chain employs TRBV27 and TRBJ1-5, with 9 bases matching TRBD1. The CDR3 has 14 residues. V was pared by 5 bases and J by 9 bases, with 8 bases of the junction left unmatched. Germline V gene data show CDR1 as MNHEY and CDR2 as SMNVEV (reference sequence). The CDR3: CASSGGQGSGPQHF. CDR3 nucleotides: TGTGCCAGCAGTGGGGGACAGGGCAGCGGGCCCCAGCATTTT.

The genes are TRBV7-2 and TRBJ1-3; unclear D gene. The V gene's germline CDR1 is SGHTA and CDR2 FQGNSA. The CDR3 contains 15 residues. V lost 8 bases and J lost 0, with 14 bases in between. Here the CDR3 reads CASGDPMPSGNTIYF. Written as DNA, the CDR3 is TGTGCCAGCGGAGACCCAATGCCCTCTGGAAACACCATATATTTT.

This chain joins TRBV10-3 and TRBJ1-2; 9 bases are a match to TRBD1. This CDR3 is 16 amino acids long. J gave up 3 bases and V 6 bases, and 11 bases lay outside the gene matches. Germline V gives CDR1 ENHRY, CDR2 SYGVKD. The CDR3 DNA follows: TGTGCCATCAGGTTTACCGGGACAGGGTTTGACTATGGCTACACCTTC. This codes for CAIRFTGTGFDYGYTF.

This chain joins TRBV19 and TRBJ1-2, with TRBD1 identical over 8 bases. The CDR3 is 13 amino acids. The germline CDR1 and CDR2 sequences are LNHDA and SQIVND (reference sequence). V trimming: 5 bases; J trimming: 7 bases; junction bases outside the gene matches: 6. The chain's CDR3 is CASSLDRGAGYTF. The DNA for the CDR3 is TGTGCCAGTAGTCTCGACAGGGGCGCTGGCTACACCTTC.

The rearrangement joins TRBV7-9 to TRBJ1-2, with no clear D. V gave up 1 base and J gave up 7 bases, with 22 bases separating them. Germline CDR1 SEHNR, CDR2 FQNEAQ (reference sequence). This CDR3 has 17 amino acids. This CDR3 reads CASSLEGDGALFFGYTF. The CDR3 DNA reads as TGTGCCAGCAGCTTAGAGGGCGACGGCGCCCTTTTTTTTGGCTACACCTTC.

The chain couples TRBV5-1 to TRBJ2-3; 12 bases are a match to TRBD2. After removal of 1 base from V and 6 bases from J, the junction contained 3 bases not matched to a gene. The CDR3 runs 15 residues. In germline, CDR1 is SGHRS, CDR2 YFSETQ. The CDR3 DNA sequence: TGCGCCAGCAGCTTGAGAGGACTAGCGGGGGATACGCAGTATTTT. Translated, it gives CASSLRGLAGDTQYF.

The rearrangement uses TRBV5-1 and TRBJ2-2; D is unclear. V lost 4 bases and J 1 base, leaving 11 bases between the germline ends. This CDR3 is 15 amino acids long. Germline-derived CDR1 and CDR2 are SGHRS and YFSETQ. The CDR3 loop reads CASSPGRLNTGELFF. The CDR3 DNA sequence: TGCGCCAGCAGCCCCGGACGGCTGAACACCGGGGAGCTGTTTTTT.

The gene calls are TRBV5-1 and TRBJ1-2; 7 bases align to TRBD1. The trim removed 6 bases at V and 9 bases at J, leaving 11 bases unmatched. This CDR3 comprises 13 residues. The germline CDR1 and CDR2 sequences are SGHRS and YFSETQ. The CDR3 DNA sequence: TGCGCCAGCACCGGGACAGAGGGCTACAGCTACACCTTC. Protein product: CASTGTEGYSYTF.

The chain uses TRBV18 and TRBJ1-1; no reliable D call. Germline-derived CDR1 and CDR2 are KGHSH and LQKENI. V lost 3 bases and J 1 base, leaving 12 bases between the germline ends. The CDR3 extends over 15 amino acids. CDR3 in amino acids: CASSPWVNRNTEAFF. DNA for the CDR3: TGTGCCAGCTCACCGTGGGTCAACCGGAACACTGAAGCTTTCTTT.

CDR3: CASSLISGVNTGELFF. CDR3 coding DNA: TGTGCCAGCAGCCTTATAAGCGGGGTGAACACCGGGGAGCTGTTTTTT. The rearrangement uses TRBV5-4 and TRBJ2-2; TRBD2 aligns across 7 bases. Germline V gene lookup returns CDR1 SGHNT and CDR2 YYREEE (reference sequence). Trimming took 4 bases from V and 1 from J; bases not matched to a gene: 7. The CDR3 is 16 residues long. Filled out from reference TRBV5-4 and TRBJ2-2, the complete variable domain reads ETGVTQSPTHLIKTRGQQVTLRCSSQSGHNTVSWYQQALGQGPQFIFQYYREEENGRGNFPPRFSGLQFPNYSSELNVNALELDDSALYLCASSLISGVNTGELFFGEGSRLTVL.

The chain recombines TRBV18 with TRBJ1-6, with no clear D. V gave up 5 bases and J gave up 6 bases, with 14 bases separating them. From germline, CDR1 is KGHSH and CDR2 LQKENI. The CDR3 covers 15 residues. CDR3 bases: TGTGCCAGCTCAACCCAAAGTCCTGGTAATTCACCCCTCCACTTT. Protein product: CASSTQSPGNSPLHF.

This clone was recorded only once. The CDR3 DNA reads as TGTGCCAGCAGCTCGTCCGGGACTAGTACCTACGAGCAGTACTTC. It translates to CASSSSGTSTYEQYF. V and J are TRBV5-5 and TRBJ2-7, with 8 bases fitting TRBD2. Germline CDR1 SGHKS, CDR2 YYEKEE (reference sequence). J was trimmed by 2 bases and V by 3 bases; bases with no gene match: 7. The CDR3 sequence is 15 residues long.

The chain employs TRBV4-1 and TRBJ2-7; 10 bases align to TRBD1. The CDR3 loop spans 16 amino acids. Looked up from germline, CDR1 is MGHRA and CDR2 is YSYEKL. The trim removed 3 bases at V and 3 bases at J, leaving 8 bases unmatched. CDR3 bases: TGCGCCAGCAGCCAGATAAAGGGACAGGGGCTCTACGAGCAGTACTTC. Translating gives CASSQIKGQGLYEQYF.

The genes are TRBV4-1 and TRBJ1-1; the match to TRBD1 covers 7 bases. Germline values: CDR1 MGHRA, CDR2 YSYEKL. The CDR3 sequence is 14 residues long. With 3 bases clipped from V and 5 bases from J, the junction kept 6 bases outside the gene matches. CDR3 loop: CASSHPGGGTEAFF. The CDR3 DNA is TGCGCCAGCAGCCATCCAGGGGGAGGTACTGAAGCTTTCTTT.

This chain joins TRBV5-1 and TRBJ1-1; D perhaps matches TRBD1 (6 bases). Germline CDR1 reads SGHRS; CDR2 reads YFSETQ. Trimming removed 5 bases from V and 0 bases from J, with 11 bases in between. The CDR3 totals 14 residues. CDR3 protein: CASRPGTLNTEAFF. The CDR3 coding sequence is TGCGCCAGCAGACCCGGGACATTGAACACTGAAGCTTTCTTT. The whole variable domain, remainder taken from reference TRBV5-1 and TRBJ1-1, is KAGVTQTPRYLIKTRGQQVTLSCSPISGHRSVSWYQQTPGQGLQFLFEYFSETQRNKGNFPGRFSGRQFSNSRSEMNVSTLELGDSALYLCASRPGTLNTEAFFGQGTRLTVV.

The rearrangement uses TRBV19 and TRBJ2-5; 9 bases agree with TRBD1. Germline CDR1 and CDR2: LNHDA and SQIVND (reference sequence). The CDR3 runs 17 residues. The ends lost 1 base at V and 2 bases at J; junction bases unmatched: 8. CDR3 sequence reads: CASSIAGQGVWQETQYF. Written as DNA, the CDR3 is TGTGCCAGTAGTATAGCGGGACAGGGCGTTTGGCAAGAGACCCAGTACTTC. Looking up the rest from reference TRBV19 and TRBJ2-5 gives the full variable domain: DGGITQSPKYLFRKEGQNVTLSCEQNLNHDAMYWYRQDPGQGLRLIYYSQIVNDFQKGDIAEGYSVSREKKESFPLTVTSAQKNPTAFYLCASSIAGQGVWQETQYFGPGTRLLVL.

The chain's CDR3 is CASSLAPLGTVNTGELFF. The CDR3, as DNA: TGTGCCAGCAGCTTAGCACCTTTGGGGACAGTGAACACCGGGGAGCTGTTTTTT. The chain is built from TRBV7-6 and TRBJ2-2; 7 positions match TRBD1. This CDR3 comprises 18 residues. Germline CDR1 reads SGHVS; CDR2 reads FNYEAQ. V gave up 0 bases and J gave up 1 base; unmatched junction bases: 8.

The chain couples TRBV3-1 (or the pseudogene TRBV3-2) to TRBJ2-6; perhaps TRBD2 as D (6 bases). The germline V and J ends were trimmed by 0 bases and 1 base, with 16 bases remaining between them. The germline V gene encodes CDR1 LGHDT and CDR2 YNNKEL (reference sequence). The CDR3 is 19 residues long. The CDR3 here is CASSQDGRQYSSGANVLTF. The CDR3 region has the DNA TGTGCCAGCAGCCAAGACGGGAGACAGTACTCTTCTGGGGCCAACGTCCTGACTTTC.